Presented here are 4 T cell receptor beta chains from one specimen sequenced in a study of shared clonotypes between healthy human individuals. The table came from immunoSEQ multiplex PCR; TCRdb's copy has only in-frame clones and leaves some out. The sample yields more than 2 million clones, just under 95% seen once. The naive CD8 fraction comprised CD45RO-negative cells positively selected for CCR7 and excluded terminally differentiated effector memory CD45RA+ cells. The material sequenced was naive CD8+ T cells from PBMCs. These receptors were taken from a young man in good health. Some clones in this sample may be carry-over from other donors' samples.

This chain connects TRBV5-1 to TRBJ2-1, with TRBD2 matching 7 bases. The CDR3 is 16 amino acids. V lost 4 bases, J lost 1 base, and 8 bases stayed unmatched. Germline CDR1 SGHRS, CDR2 YFSETQ. CDR3 in DNA: TGCGCCAGCAGCGCGGCGGGAGTCATGTCCTACAATGAGCAGTTCTTC. Translated, it gives CASSAAGVMSYNEQFF.

The chain carries TRBV11-2 and TRBJ1-2; D might be TRBD1 (5 bases). Deletions cut 8 bases from V and 3 bases from J, with 19 bases between. CDR3 length equals 15 residues. CDR1 is SGHAT, CDR2 FQNNGV, per germline. The CDR3 loop reads CASSPLSRQHYGYTF. Here the CDR3 DNA reads TGTGCCAGCTCCCCTTTATCCAGACAGCACTATGGCTACACCTTC. The variable domain in full, with the rest retrieved from reference TRBV11-2 and TRBJ1-2, is EAGVAQSPRYKIIEKRQSVAFWCNPISGHATLYWYQQILGQGPKLLIQFQNNGVVDDSQLPKDRFSAERLKGVDSTLKIQPAKLEDSAVYLCASSPLSRQHYGYTFGSGTRLTVV.

In its sample, this clone was seen once. The rearrangement links TRBV9 to TRBJ2-7; 12 nucleotides match TRBD2. With V trimmed by 0 bases and J by 5 bases, 6 bases remained unmatched. Germline CDR1 reads SGDLS; CDR2 reads YYNGEE. This CDR3 contains 16 residues. The CDR3 coding sequence is TGTGCCAGCAGCGTAGGGCCGGGACTAGCGGGTAACGAGCAGTACTTC. Residues: CASSVGPGLAGNEQYF.

The genes are TRBV7-9 and TRBJ2-7; no clear D. Per the germline V gene, CDR1 is SEHNR and CDR2 is FQNEAQ (reference sequence). Trimming cost V 2 bases and J 0 bases, with 11 bases left between them. The CDR3 totals 15 residues. The CDR3 is CASSLITRSSYEQYF. The CDR3 DNA is TGTGCCAGCAGCTTAATTACTCGCAGCTCCTACGAGCAGTACTTC. The entire variable domain, with the rest obtained from reference TRBV7-9 and TRBJ2-7, is as follows: DTGVSQNPRHKITKRGQNVTFRCDPISEHNRLYWYRQTLGQGPEFLTYFQNEAQLEKSRLLSDRFSAERPKGSFSTLEIQRTEQGDSAMYLCASSLITRSSYEQYFGPGTRLTVT.